This entry lists 23 T cell receptor beta chains sequenced from one sample in a study of low-dose radiotherapy and immunotherapy resistance in tumors. Time point here: before trial treatment. TRAV and TRBV primers primed cDNA for both TCRalpha and TCRbeta. A constant-region primer paired with the V-primer adapter amplified TCRs over 20 PCR cycles. From the reads, TCRdb called clonotypes with MiXCR, one entry per CDR3 protein. The data contain tens of thousands of distinct CDR3 sequences, around 27% of them singletons. The specimen was PBMCs, collected before treatment. These TCRs come from a male donor with rectosigmoid adenocarcinoma.

This clonotype came up a few times. The rearrangement uses TRBV14 and TRBJ2-5; no clear D. This CDR3 region has 12 residues. Between the trimmed V and J ends, which lost 0 bases and 6 bases, there was a span of 5 bases. The V gene's germline CDR1 is SGHDN and CDR2 FVKESK. In DNA, the CDR3 is TGTGCCAGCAGCCAAGACAGGCAGACCCAGTACTTC. It specifies CASSQDRQTQYF.

A remark on this clonotype: A single base is all that separates this from a far larger clone, so a read error is likely. The V gene is TRBV28, the J gene TRBJ2-1; D remains ambiguous. The V end was cut by 5 bases, the J end by 10 bases, with 6 bases between. Per germline, CDR1 MDHEN and CDR2 SYDVKM. CDR3 length: 10 residues. This CDR3 reads CASSGPEQFF. The CDR3 DNA follows: TGTGCCAGCAGTGGGCCCGAGCAGTTCTTC.

This clonotype has a count of ten or more. The chain has TRBV20-1 and TRBJ2-2, with TRBD1 matching over 12 bases. V shed 6 bases and J 8 bases; nucleotides not matched to a gene: 10. This CDR3 spans 15 amino acids. Germline CDR1 and CDR2: DFQATT and SNEGSKA (reference sequence). The CDR3 sequence: CSALQGQGASGELFF. CDR3 DNA sequence: TGCAGTGCCCTCCAGGGACAGGGGGCTTCAGGGGAGCTGTTTTTT.

The table lists this clonotype with many counts. V and J are TRBV6-2 or TRBV6-3 and TRBJ1-2, with D possibly TRBD1 on 6 matching bases. V was cut by 10 bases and J by 2 bases, with 14 bases left in between. The CDR3 spans 13 residues. The germline V gene encodes CDR1 MNHEY and CDR2 SVGEGT. The DNA of the CDR3 is TGTGCCATCCGAGGTCAGGGGAACTATGGCTACACCTTC. It is translated as CAIRGQGNYGYTF.

The chain couples TRBV7-2 to TRBJ2-1; D not certain. The CDR3 runs 13 residues. CDR1 SGHTA and CDR2 FQGNSA come from the germline V gene. Trimming took 1 base from V and 3 from J, leaving 4 bases between them. In nucleotides, the CDR3 is TGTGCCAGCAGCTTAGGTCTCTACAATGAGCAGTTCTTC. This sequence encodes CASSLGLYNEQFF.

This clonotype has a count of ten or more. The rearrangement joins TRBV18 to TRBJ2-4, with D possibly TRBD2 on 6 matching bases. V lost 6 bases, J lost 4 bases, and 22 bases lay in between. The germline V gene has CDR1 KGHSH and CDR2 LQKENI. The length of the CDR3 is 17 residues. The CDR3 DNA reads as TGTGCCAGCTCTCCAGCCCTCTTCCGGGAGACAAAAAACATTCAGTACTTC. Translation gives CASSPALFRETKNIQYF. Full variable domain (missing parts from reference TRBV18 and TRBJ2-4): NAGVMQNPRHLVRRRGQEARLRCSPMKGHSHVYWYRQLPEEGLKFMVYLQKENIIDESGMPKERFSAEFPKEGPSILRIQQVVRGDSAAYFCASSPALFRETKNIQYFGAGTRLSVL.

There are many counts of this clonotype. The chain links TRBV7-6 to TRBJ1-4; maybe TRBD1 (5 bases). This CDR3 is built from 13 residues. V was pared by 4 bases and J by 8 bases, with 11 bases between. Germline V gene data show CDR1 as SGHVS and CDR2 as FNYEAQ. CDR3 region: CASSWDSGEKLFF. The CDR3 DNA follows: TGTGCCAGCAGCTGGGACTCCGGAGAAAAACTGTTTTTT. Filled out from reference TRBV7-6 and TRBJ1-4, the complete variable domain reads GAGVSQSPRYKVTKRGQDVALRCDPISGHVSLYWYRQALGQGPEFLTYFNYEAQQDKSGLPNDRFSAERPEGSISTLTIQRTEQRDSAMYRCASSWDSGEKLFFGSGTQLSVL.

This clonotype was recorded many times. The chain carries TRBV7-6 and TRBJ2-2, with TRBD1 matching 7 bases. Germline loops: CDR1 SGHVS, CDR2 FNYEAQ. The CDR3 is 16 residues long. The J segment lost 0 bases and the V segment lost 7 bases, leaving 8 bases of the junction unmatched. In nucleotides, the CDR3 is TGTGCCAGCATCCAAACGACAGGGCCGAACACCGGGGAGCTGTTTTTT. It translates to CASIQTTGPNTGELFF.

This clonotype was seen many times. The genes are TRBV9 and TRBJ2-1; 7 nucleotides agree with TRBD2. Per the germline V gene, CDR1 is SGDLS and CDR2 is YYNGEE. This CDR3 is 16 amino acids long. V was clipped by 0 bases and J by 3 bases; unmatched bases: 6. The CDR3 region is CASSVAGLEGYNEQFF. The CDR3 nucleotides are TGTGCCAGCAGCGTAGCCGGACTAGAGGGCTACAATGAGCAGTTCTTC.

This clonotype showed up many times. The rearrangement links TRBV6-2 or TRBV6-3 to TRBJ1-5; a possible D gene is TRBD1 (5 bases). The CDR3 spans 15 residues. V gave up 5 bases and J gave up 0 bases, with 11 bases separating them. CDR1 is MNHEY and CDR2 is SVGEGT in the germline V gene. Here the CDR3 DNA reads TGTGCCAGCAGTGACGGGACTTATAGCAATCAGCCCCAGCATTTT. Protein sequence: CASSDGTYSNQPQHF.

This clonotype was found many times. The chain joins TRBV6-6 to TRBJ1-3; D remains unclear. Germline V gene sequence: CDR1 MNHNY, CDR2 SVGAGI (reference sequence). The CDR3 is made up of 16 amino acids. The V and J ends lost 5 bases and 0 bases respectively, with 14 bases between them. CDR3 bases: TGTGCCAGCAGTGCGGAGGGCGCACGCTCTGGAAACACCATATATTTT. Amino acids: CASSAEGARSGNTIYF.

This clonotype was seen many times. The chain carries TRBV6-5 and TRBJ2-1; TRBD2 agrees at 12 bases. Germline V lookup: CDR1 MNHEY, CDR2 SVGAGI. V lost 0 bases to trimming and J lost 8 bases; unmatched junction nucleotides: 2. This CDR3 is 15 amino acids long. The DNA for the CDR3 is TGTGCCAGCAGTTACTCGACTAGCGGGGGTTATGAGCAGTTCTTC. Protein: CASSYSTSGGYEQFF.

Concerning this clonotype: This may be a read error: a much more frequent sequence differs by one nucleotide. The gene calls are TRBV5-5 and TRBJ2-6; 7 bases align to TRBD1. The junction had 12 bases not matched to a gene; V was cut back by 4 bases and J by 2 bases. The CDR3 covers 18 residues. CDR1 is SGHKS, CDR2 YYEKEE, per germline (reference sequence). CDR3 residues: CASSRILQGLAGANVLTF. CDR3 bases: TGTGCCAGCAGCCGTATCCTACAGGGGCTAGCTGGGGCCAACGTCCTGACTTTC.

This clonotype was seen repeatedly, ten times or more. The chain couples TRBV6-5 to TRBJ2-1; weak D call: TRBD2 (5 bases). Trimming shortened V by 2 bases and J by 15 bases, and 17 bases separated the two germline ends. This CDR3 region has 13 residues. CDR1 and CDR2 from the germline V gene are MNHEY and SVGAGI. The CDR3 protein is CASSYRDRNIAFF. The CDR3 nucleotides are TGTGCCAGCAGTTACCGGGATCGAAACATCGCGTTCTTC.

The chain joins TRBV6-1 to TRBJ2-7; D may be TRBD2 (6 bases). The germline V gene has CDR1 MNHNS and CDR2 SASEGT. The CDR3 is 15 residues long. The ends were cut back, 7 bases at V and 1 base at J, with 17 bases in the middle. Here the CDR3 DNA reads TGTGCCAGCAAAGGCGGGATCATCGAATCCTACGAGCAGTACTTC. It translates to CASKGGIIESYEQYF.

This clonotype was recorded at least ten times. The chain is built from TRBV20-1 and TRBJ2-7; weak D call: TRBD1 (6 bases). Germline V gene sequence: CDR1 DFQATT, CDR2 SNEGSKA (reference sequence). Trimming pared 1 base from V and 7 bases from J, leaving 14 bases between. The CDR3 is 13 amino acids. The CDR3 coding sequence is TGCAGTGCTAGAGCAACAGGGTTGGGGGAGCAGTACTTC. Amino acids: CSARATGLGEQYF.

This clonotype is judged medium-sized. This chain links TRBV6-6 with TRBJ2-5; the match to TRBD1 covers 7 bases. The CDR3 has 13 residues. The V segment lost 6 bases and the J segment 5 bases; nucleotides outside the gene matches: 6. Germline V gene sequence: CDR1 MNHNY, CDR2 SVGAGI (reference sequence). As DNA, the CDR3 is TGTGCCAGCAGCCGACAGGGCCCGGAGACCCAGTACTTC. This sequence encodes CASSRQGPETQYF.

This clonotype was recorded many times. The rearrangement links TRBV25-1 to TRBJ1-1, with D perhaps matching TRBD1 (6 bases). Deletions cut 2 bases from V and 2 bases from J, with 12 bases between. Germline-derived CDR1 and CDR2 are MGHDK and SYGVNS. The CDR3 loop spans 15 amino acids. CDR3 region: CASSETGSPNTEAFF. In nucleotides, the CDR3 is TGTGCCAGCAGTGAAACAGGGTCCCCCAACACTGAAGCTTTCTTT.

This chain links TRBV6-8 with TRBJ1-2; D is uncertain. CDR1 and CDR2 (germline): MNHGY, SAAAGT. The CDR3 spans 15 residues. V was shortened by 5 bases and J by 6 bases, with 19 bases between the two germline ends. Written as DNA, the CDR3 is TGTGCCAGCAGTGAAGTGGGCGGTGGTAGGGATGGCTACACCTTC. It specifies CASSEVGGGRDGYTF.

The chain recombines TRBV28 with TRBJ1-1; perhaps TRBD1 as D (6 bases). This CDR3 comprises 12 residues. Trimming pared 2 bases from V and 10 bases from J, leaving 11 bases between. The germline gives CDR1 MDHEN, CDR2 SYDVKM. CDR3 loop: CASSLGDIGAFF. For the CDR3, the DNA is TGTGCCAGCAGTTTAGGGGACATTGGAGCTTTCTTT.

In its sample, this clonotype was seen many times. The chain carries TRBV10-3 and TRBJ2-1; the D is unclear. Germline V CDR1 and CDR2: ENHRY, SYGVKD. The CDR3 is 11 amino acids. V lost 2 bases and J 13 bases, leaving 9 bases between the germline ends. The CDR3 coding sequence is TGTGCCATCAGTGAGGCCATAGAACAGTTCTTC. This encodes CAISEAIEQFF.

Comment on this clonotype: This may arise from a read error, as a much more abundant clone is one base away. The CDR3 does not close with the conserved phenylalanine or tryptophan, likely indicating a read error. The J gene is TRBJ2-2, the V gene TRBV28, with TRBD2 identical over 9 bases. Germline values: CDR1 MDHEN, CDR2 SYDVKM. This CDR3 spans 15 amino acids. V was pared by 6 bases and J by 7 bases, with 9 bases of the junction left unmatched. This CDR3 is CASRVRGGLIGELFL. The CDR3 DNA is TGTGCCAGCAGGGTGCGGGGGGGCCTGATCGGGGAGCTGTTTCTT.

This clonotype was counted ten times or more. The rearrangement joins TRBV6-2 or TRBV6-3 to TRBJ2-1, with D possibly being TRBD2 (5 bases). The length of the CDR3 is 11 residues. CDR1 MNHEY and CDR2 SVGEGT come from the germline V gene. Trimming stripped 10 bases from V and 7 bases from J, with 11 bases between. The CDR3 loop reads CATLLANEQFF. In DNA form, the CDR3 reads TGTGCCACATTGCTAGCAAATGAGCAGTTCTTC.